What follows is one T cell receptor (beta chain) and its context. Here immunoSEQ multiplex PCR was the method, and the copy in TCRdb shows in-frame clones only, minus some. The sample lists 130,000 to 150,000 clones; roughly nine tenths were seen once. Germline V gene data show CDR1 as SGHAT and CDR2 as FQNNGV. The V and J ends lost 5 bases and 3 bases, in that order; junction bases with no gene match: 12. This CDR3 comprises 17 residues. The data are from a study of cytomegalovirus exposure and HLA in healthy donors. The sequence was collected from a young woman in good health and CMV-seropositive. Material: PBMCs. The chain has TRBV11-2 and TRBJ2-7; 11 bases agree with TRBD1. As DNA, the CDR3 is TGTGCCAGCAGCCGGGCAAAGGGACAGGGGGTGGACTACGAGCAGTACTTC. This gives the protein CASSRAKGQGVDYEQYF.